The rows below give T cell receptor beta chains drawn from one sample of a study of long-term antiretroviral therapy in people with HIV. Produced via immunoSEQ multiplex PCR; TCRdb's table is partial and in-frame only. The data show tens of thousands of clones, roughly three quarters seen once. The source was unsorted PBMCs, collected 1.1 years before starting antiretroviral therapy. The receptors were gathered from a woman aged 40 to 50 with HIV. Both conserved end residues are part of each CDR3. The order of the fields is CDR3 DNA, CDR3 protein, J gene, D gene, clone size, V gene. A D gene is named only where the DNA matches it firmly. The size field is filled for only some rows; it gives once, few, many or a size class.

CDR3 DNA: TGTGCCAGCAGCAAATCGGGACTAGCCCCAGAGACCCAGTACTTC
CDR3 protein: CASSKSGLAPETQYF
J gene: TRBJ2-5
D gene: TRBD2
clone size: .
V gene: TRBV7-2

CDR3 DNA: TGCAGCGTTGAAGACCACAGGGTATGGGGAGAGACCCAGTACTTC
CDR3 protein: CSVEDHRVWGETQYF
J gene: TRBJ2-5
D gene: .
clone size: .
V gene: TRBV29-1

CDR3 DNA: TGTGCCAGCAGCTTGGCGGGAGCGGGCACAGATACGCAGTATTTT
CDR3 protein: CASSLAGAGTDTQYF
J gene: TRBJ2-3
D gene: .
clone size: .
V gene: TRBV5-6

CDR3 DNA: TGTGCCAGCAGTTCCCGGGACCCCAATCAGCCCCAGCATTTT
CDR3 protein: CASSSRDPNQPQHF
J gene: TRBJ1-5
D gene: .
clone size: .
V gene: TRBV6-5

CDR3 DNA: TGTGCCAGCAGCTTGGGGACGACTCCGGGCTACGAGCAGTACTTC
CDR3 protein: CASSLGTTPGYEQYF
J gene: TRBJ2-7
D gene: .
clone size: .
V gene: TRBV5-4

CDR3 DNA: TGTGCCAGCAGCTTCGTAGCGGGTGTGGGCCGTAGTGGTGAGCAGTTCTTC
CDR3 protein: CASSFVAGVGRSGEQFF
J gene: TRBJ2-1
D gene: TRBD2
clone size: few
V gene: TRBV11-2

CDR3 DNA: TGTGCCGGCTCGTGGGGCTTGAACACTGAAGCTTTCTTT
CDR3 protein: CAGSWGLNTEAFF
J gene: TRBJ1-1
D gene: .
clone size: .
V gene: TRBV6-6

CDR3 DNA: TGTGCCATCAGGGGGGTAGCGGGAGAGGGTGAGCAGTTCTTC
CDR3 protein: CAIRGVAGEGEQFF
J gene: TRBJ2-1
D gene: TRBD2
clone size: once
V gene: TRBV10-3

CDR3 DNA: TGTGCCAGCAGCCAATTCGCAGGGGTTGGGTATGGCTACACCTTC
CDR3 protein: CASSQFAGVGYGYTF
J gene: TRBJ1-2
D gene: .
clone size: .
V gene: TRBV16

CDR3 DNA: TGTGCCAGCAGCTTGGGGGTGAGACAGGGGCAGCCCCAGCATTTT
CDR3 protein: CASSLGVRQGQPQHF
J gene: TRBJ1-5
D gene: TRBD1
clone size: .
V gene: TRBV5-6

CDR3 DNA: TGTGCCAGCAGCTTATATAGCGGAGAGAGCACAGATACGCAGTATTTT
CDR3 protein: CASSLYSGESTDTQYF
J gene: TRBJ2-3
D gene: .
clone size: .
V gene: TRBV7-2

CDR3 DNA: TGTGCCAGCTCGGACAGGGGGGAGGGCACTGAAGCTTTCTTT
CDR3 protein: CASSDRGEGTEAFF
J gene: TRBJ1-1
D gene: TRBD1
clone size: few
V gene: TRBV6-5

CDR3 DNA: TGTGCCAGCAGTCCGCGGGCCGCGGAGTCGAACACTGAAGCTTTCTTT
CDR3 protein: CASSPRAAESNTEAFF
J gene: TRBJ1-1
D gene: .
clone size: .
V gene: TRBV13

CDR3 DNA: TGTGCCAGCAGCTGGATGAGGTATACTAATGAAAAACTGTTTTTT
CDR3 protein: CASSWMRYTNEKLFF
J gene: TRBJ1-4
D gene: .
clone size: .
V gene: TRBV11-2

CDR3 DNA: TGCAGCGCTCACCGGACAGGGAACTATGGCTACACCTTC
CDR3 protein: CSAHRTGNYGYTF
J gene: TRBJ1-2
D gene: TRBD1
clone size: .
V gene: TRBV29-1

CDR3 DNA: TGCGCCAGCAGCCAAGTTGAAGGGGGGGGCTATGGCTACACCTTC
CDR3 protein: CASSQVEGGGYGYTF
J gene: TRBJ1-2
D gene: .
clone size: .
V gene: TRBV4-1

CDR3 DNA: TGTGCCAGCAGCTGGACGTCAGACACTGAAGCTTTCTTT
CDR3 protein: CASSWTSDTEAFF
J gene: TRBJ1-1
D gene: .
clone size: .
V gene: TRBV5-5

CDR3 DNA: TGTGCCAGCAGCGGAAACAGGGGGCGTGTAGCTCGGTCGGCTTTCTTT
CDR3 protein: CASSGNRGRVARSAFF
J gene: TRBJ1-1
D gene: TRBD1
clone size: .
V gene: TRBV5-4

CDR3 DNA: TGTGCCAGCAGCCCGTATGGGATATTCGGGACTGAAGCTTTCTTT
CDR3 protein: CASSPYGIFGTEAFF
J gene: TRBJ1-1
D gene: .
clone size: .
V gene: TRBV5-6

CDR3 DNA: TGTGCCAGTAGTGTAGGGCTTAGCACAGATACGCAGTATTTT
CDR3 protein: CASSVGLSTDTQYF
J gene: TRBJ2-3
D gene: .
clone size: few
V gene: TRBV19

CDR3 DNA: TGTGCCAGCAGCCAGACGGGGAAGCGGCATAATTCACCCCTCCACTTT
CDR3 protein: CASSQTGKRHNSPLHF
J gene: TRBJ1-6
D gene: .
clone size: few
V gene: TRBV11-2

CDR3 DNA: TGCGCCAGCAGCTACCTTGAAGGGAGTTTGAATGAGCAGTTCTTC
CDR3 protein: CASSYLEGSLNEQFF
J gene: TRBJ2-1
D gene: .
clone size: .
V gene: TRBV5-1

CDR3 DNA: TGCAGCGCCAAAGGACAGGGAGGCGAGCAGTACTTC
CDR3 protein: CSAKGQGGEQYF
J gene: TRBJ2-7
D gene: TRBD1
clone size: .
V gene: TRBV29-1

CDR3 DNA: TGTGCCAGCAGCACCGCCGGGGGGCCGGGCTATGGCTACACCTTC
CDR3 protein: CASSTAGGPGYGYTF
J gene: TRBJ1-2
D gene: .
clone size: .
V gene: TRBV7-9

CDR3 DNA: TGTGCTAGTGGTTTGGGACGCGGGGCCCCAGAAGAGACCCAGTACTTC
CDR3 protein: CASGLGRGAPEETQYF
J gene: TRBJ2-5
D gene: .
clone size: .
V gene: TRBV12-5

CDR3 DNA: TGTGCCAGCAACCCAGGGAGCACCAGGGGCGGCTACACCTTC
CDR3 protein: CASNPGSTRGGYTF
J gene: TRBJ1-2
D gene: .
clone size: once
V gene: TRBV11-2

CDR3 DNA: TGTGCCAGCAGGGAGGAACAGGGGGCTGTTCTTGGCTACACCTTC
CDR3 protein: CASREEQGAVLGYTF
J gene: TRBJ1-2
D gene: TRBD1
clone size: .
V gene: TRBV2

CDR3 DNA: TGTGCCAGCAATATAGCATGGGTGCCTGGGACCCAGTACTTC
CDR3 protein: CASNIAWVPGTQYF
J gene: TRBJ2-5
D gene: .
clone size: .
V gene: TRBV2

CDR3 DNA: TGTGCCATCAGTGAGTCGCTCGGACAGGGAGGACGTACTGAAGCTTTCTTT
CDR3 protein: CAISESLGQGGRTEAFF
J gene: TRBJ1-1
D gene: TRBD1
clone size: .
V gene: TRBV10-3

CDR3 DNA: TGTGCCAGCAGCACCCGAGCGGGAACCTACAATGAGCAGTTCTTC
CDR3 protein: CASSTRAGTYNEQFF
J gene: TRBJ2-1
D gene: TRBD2
clone size: few
V gene: TRBV7-2

CDR3 DNA: TGTGCCAGCAGCTCCTATCAGACAGGGGCGGGCACCGGGGAGCTGTTTTTT
CDR3 protein: CASSSYQTGAGTGELFF
J gene: TRBJ2-2
D gene: TRBD1
clone size: .
V gene: TRBV5-5

CDR3 DNA: TGTGCCAGCTCACCACGTCCTTTCGCTCTTCCGCTTCCCGGGAACATGAATGAAAAACTGTTTTTT
CDR3 protein: CASSPRPFALPLPGNMNEKLFF
J gene: TRBJ1-4
D gene: .
clone size: .
V gene: TRBV18

CDR3 DNA: TGCGCCAGCAGCCAAGAGCTACGGCAAAGCACAGATACGCAGTATTTT
CDR3 protein: CASSQELRQSTDTQYF
J gene: TRBJ2-3
D gene: .
clone size: .
V gene: TRBV4-1

CDR3 DNA: TGTGCCAGCAGTTACTCCGGGGGCGGCATTCAGTACTTC
CDR3 protein: CASSYSGGGIQYF
J gene: TRBJ2-4
D gene: .
clone size: .
V gene: TRBV6-5

CDR3 DNA: TGTGCCAGCAGCTTAGCGGTTAGTGGGACAAGGGGCTACGAGCAGTACTTC
CDR3 protein: CASSLAVSGTRGYEQYF
J gene: TRBJ2-7
D gene: .
clone size: .
V gene: TRBV7-9

CDR3 DNA: TGTGCCACCAGCAGAGAAGAGCCGGGGCTCTACAATGAGCAGTTCTTC
CDR3 protein: CATSREEPGLYNEQFF
J gene: TRBJ2-1
D gene: .
clone size: few
V gene: TRBV15

CDR3 DNA: TGTGCCAGCAGCTTGGTAGGGGCGGAGGAGACCCAGTACTTC
CDR3 protein: CASSLVGAEETQYF
J gene: TRBJ2-5
D gene: .
clone size: once
V gene: TRBV5-4